This entry lists 19 T cell receptor beta chains sequenced from one sample in a study of T-cell reconstitution after alpha-beta-depleted transplantation in children. Overall study findings and caveats: Reportedly, only several hundred clones from non-depleted graft cells drove alpha-beta T-cell counts at about two months.

No cognate antigen is known for these TCRs. The TCRbeta library incorporated unique molecular identifiers. TCRdb re-analysed the PCR reads in MiXCR, keeping a single row per CDR3 protein. The table lists roughly 32,000 distinct CDR3 sequences, 6.4% of them singletons. The starting material was peripheral blood, obtained 60 days after TCRalphabeta/CD19-depleted stem cell transplant. These receptor sequences come from a child younger than two who had a stem cell transplant for acute myeloid leukemia, so the T cells may come from the graft donor.

This clonotype showed up many times. This chain connects TRBV7-9 to TRBJ1-1; 7 bases are shared with TRBD1. The trim removed 4 bases at V and 3 bases at J, leaving 5 bases unmatched. The CDR3 sequence is 14 residues long. Germline assignment: CDR1 SEHNR and CDR2 FQNEAQ (reference sequence). This chain's CDR3 is CASSSRQGHTEAFF. The CDR3 DNA is TGTGCCAGCAGCTCCCGACAGGGCCACACTGAAGCTTTCTTT.

This clonotype was detected many times. The chain carries TRBV4-2 and TRBJ2-2, with 7 bases fitting TRBD2. The germline V gene encodes CDR1 LGHNA and CDR2 YNFKEQ. The CDR3 covers 16 residues. Losses at the gene ends were 0 bases for V and 4 bases for J; bases not matched to a gene: 5. CDR3 sequence (DNA): TGTGCCAGCAGCCAAGAGTGGCGGGAGATCACCGGGGAGCTGTTTTTT. Its protein is CASSQEWREITGELFF.

This clonotype was counted many times. The chain carries TRBV5-5 and TRBJ1-6; tentatively, D is TRBD1 (5 bases). V lost 4 bases, J lost 6 bases, and 11 bases lay in between. Germline V lookup: CDR1 SGHKS, CDR2 YYEKEE (reference sequence). This CDR3 comprises 14 residues. DNA of the CDR3: TGTGCCAGCAGCGTGGGACGGTTTAATTCACCCCTCCACTTT. This codes for CASSVGRFNSPLHF.

The table lists this clonotype with many counts. V is TRBV7-9 and J is TRBJ2-5; tentative D call: TRBD1 (6 bases). Germline V gene lookup returns CDR1 SEHNR and CDR2 FQNEAQ (reference sequence). Trimming left V 8 bases short and J 3 bases short, with 22 bases between. The CDR3 consists of 16 residues. The CDR3 bases are TGTGCCAGCTTCCCCGCGCCCCAGGGGATGGAAGAGACCCAGTACTTC. Its protein is CASFPAPQGMEETQYF.

This clonotype was counted at least ten times. The CDR3 sequence is CASSPYSLSNQPQHF. The DNA for the CDR3 is TGTGCCAGCAGTCCTTACAGCCTTAGCAATCAGCCCCAGCATTTT. This rearrangement joins TRBV12-3 or TRBV12-4 to TRBJ1-5; D gene ambiguous. The V end lost 5 bases, the J end lost 0 bases, and 11 bases lay between the germline ends. The CDR3 is 15 amino acids.

This clonotype was detected ten times or more. V gene TRBV7-9 combines with J gene TRBJ2-2; D is ambiguous. There are 14 residues in the CDR3. The germline V and J ends were trimmed by 2 bases and 8 bases, with 12 bases remaining between them. Germline lookup yields CDR1 SEHNR and CDR2 FQNEAQ (reference sequence). The CDR3 DNA reads as TGTGCCAGCAGCTTAACCGTAAGGAAAGGGGAGCTGTTTTTT. It yields the protein CASSLTVRKGELFF.

As to this clonotype: A read error may explain this, as a much larger clone is one base away. This chain links TRBV10-3 with TRBJ1-3, with D tentatively TRBD1 (6 bases). Germline CDR1 ENHRY, CDR2 SYGVKD. The CDR3 runs to 16 residues. The CDR3 protein is CAIKGGSSSSGNTICF. CDR3 bases: TGTGCCATCAAAGGGGGGTCCTCGAGCTCTGGAAACACCATATGTTTT.

This clonotype was seen at least ten times. The chain couples TRBV29-1 to TRBJ2-3, with D perhaps being TRBD1 or TRBD2 (6 bases each). Germline loops: CDR1 SQVTM, CDR2 ANQGSEA. The CDR3 runs 13 residues. CDR3 protein: CTTRGGIRDTQYF. CDR3 in DNA: TGCACAACGCGAGGGGGGATTAGAGATACGCAGTATTTT.

This clonotype was observed at least ten times. This chain links TRBV6-1 with TRBJ2-1; weak D call: TRBD2 (5 bases). V was shortened by 7 bases and J by 4 bases, with 5 bases between the two germline ends. Germline V gives CDR1 MNHNS, CDR2 SASEGT. The CDR3 covers 11 residues. The DNA for the CDR3 is TGTGCCAGCACGGGGTACAATGAGCAGTTCTTC. Translated: CASTGYNEQFF.

The sample holds many counts of this clonotype. The chain couples TRBV29-1 to TRBJ2-2, with 7 nucleotides matching TRBD2. Germline V lookup: CDR1 SQVTM, CDR2 ANQGSEA. This CDR3 spans 14 amino acids. Trimming cost V 6 bases and J 3 bases; bases outside gene matches: 7. The CDR3 here is CSVKGLRDTGELFF. The CDR3 DNA follows: TGCAGCGTAAAGGGACTACGGGACACCGGGGAGCTGTTTTTT.

There are a few counts of this clonotype. This chain connects TRBV7-9 to TRBJ2-1; D may be TRBD2 (5 bases). V lost 5 bases and J 14 bases, leaving 13 bases between the germline ends. The CDR3 loop spans 11 amino acids. Looked up from germline, CDR1 is SEHNR and CDR2 is FQNEAQ (reference sequence). The CDR3 nucleotides are TGTGCCAGCAGCCCTACTAGTATAGAGTTCTTC. It is translated as CASSPTSIEFF.

This clonotype was seen ten or more times. This chain joins TRBV6-5 and TRBJ1-1, with D hard to call. CDR3 length: 14 residues. Germline CDR1 and CDR2: MNHEY and SVGAGI. V was clipped by 2 bases and J by 1 base, with 8 bases between them. The chain's CDR3 is CASSYGGGNTEAFF. CDR3 DNA sequence: TGTGCCAGCAGTTACGGAGGCGGGAACACTGAAGCTTTCTTT.

The chain carries TRBV15 and TRBJ1-2, with D perhaps matching TRBD1 (5 bases). Between the trimmed V and J ends, which lost 1 base and 4 bases, there was a span of 13 bases. Per the germline V gene, CDR1 is LNHNV and CDR2 is YYDKDF (reference sequence). The length of the CDR3 is 15 residues. CDR3 DNA sequence: TGTGCCACCAGCAGAGGGGTCTCGGGGGGCTATGGCTACACCTTC. It encodes CATSRGVSGGYGYTF.

The sample holds many counts of this clonotype. The chain carries TRBV24-1 and TRBJ2-2; D is perhaps TRBD2 (6 bases). The V and J ends lost 10 bases and 0 bases respectively, with 20 bases between them. The length of the CDR3 is 17 residues. Germline lookup yields CDR1 KGHDR and CDR2 SFDVKD. The CDR3 loop reads CATSVGTAYTNTGELFF. The CDR3 DNA reads as TGTGCCACTTCAGTGGGGACTGCCTATACGAACACCGGGGAGCTGTTTTTT.

This chain joins TRBV29-1 and TRBJ1-2, with TRBD1 matching over 9 bases. Per the germline V gene, CDR1 is SQVTM and CDR2 is ANQGSEA. The ends lost 5 bases at V and 0 bases at J; junction bases unmatched: 4. The CDR3 runs 14 residues. CDR3 amino acids: CSVQDRGANYGYTF. CDR3 nucleotide sequence: TGCAGCGTTCAGGACAGGGGAGCTAACTATGGCTACACCTTC.

This clonotype was recorded at least ten times. CDR3 bases: TGTGCTAGTGACGGGCCGCGGGGAGGACCAGATACGCAGTATTTT. This encodes CASDGPRGGPDTQYF. The V call is TRBV12-5, the J call TRBJ2-3; tentative D call: TRBD2 (6 bases). V lost 7 bases and J 4 bases, leaving 18 bases between the germline ends. Germline CDR1 LGHNT, CDR2 FRNRAP. This CDR3 is built from 15 residues.

This clonotype was counted ten times or more. The V call is TRBV6-2 or TRBV6-3, the J call TRBJ1-4; the D is unclear. V was shortened by 7 bases and J by 0 bases, with 15 bases between the two germline ends. The germline gives CDR1 MNHEY, CDR2 SVGEGT. The CDR3 is made up of 16 amino acids. CDR3 sequence reads: CASTPYKASTNEKLFF. The CDR3 DNA reads as TGTGCCAGCACCCCGTACAAGGCCTCAACTAATGAAAAACTGTTTTTT.

This clonotype was detected a few times. J is TRBJ2-1 and V is TRBV4-1, with 7 bases that match TRBD2. The J segment lost 4 bases and the V segment lost 1 base, leaving 7 bases of the junction unmatched. From germline, CDR1 is MGHRA and CDR2 YSYEKL. CDR3 size: 16 residues. The CDR3 nucleotides are TGCGCCAGCAGCCAAGGACCCAGCGGGACTTACAATGAGCAGTTCTTC. It specifies CASSQGPSGTYNEQFF.

This clonotype has a handful of counts. V and J are TRBV12-3 or TRBV12-4 and TRBJ1-4, with TRBD1 as a possible D gene (6 bases). The CDR3 loop spans 14 amino acids. The germline V and J ends were trimmed by 3 bases and 7 bases, with 12 bases remaining between them. CDR3 nucleotide sequence: TGTGCCAGCAGTTTCGGGGGGGCAGCTGAAAAACTGTTTTTT. Translated, it gives CASSFGGAAEKLFF.